The 11 T cell receptor beta chains below come from one sample, sequenced in a study of read filtering for tumor transcriptome and immune sequencing. From roughly 390 ng of RNA, a library with molecular barcoded alpha/delta and beta/gamma adaptors was made. TCRdb used MiXCR to reprocess the reads, holding one entry per CDR3 protein. In the table there are roughly 130,000 distinct CDR3 sequences, 10% to 15% of which are singletons. The specimen sequenced was a population of CD138-negative cells sorted from bone marrow. Every receptor here comes from a donor at least 40 years old with multiple myeloma.

This clonotype was seen repeatedly, ten times or more. This sequence joins TRBV12-3 or TRBV12-4 and TRBJ1-5, with a tentative D call TRBD1 (5 bases). V was shortened by 5 bases and J by 6 bases, with 17 bases between the two germline ends. The CDR3 extends over 15 amino acids. DNA of the CDR3: TGTGCCAGCAGTCCACGGACGGGGCAGGGTCAGCCCCAGCATTTT. Amino acid sequence: CASSPRTGQGQPQHF.

This clonotype appeared many times. V is TRBV20-1 and J is TRBJ2-7; D is undetermined. V was cut by 3 bases and J by 1 base, with 10 bases left in between. The germline V gene encodes CDR1 DFQATT and CDR2 SNEGSKA (reference sequence). The CDR3 extends over 13 amino acids. This CDR3 reads CSASNALSYEQYF. The DNA of the CDR3 is TGCAGTGCTAGTAATGCGTTGTCCTACGAGCAGTACTTC.

There are a few counts of this clonotype. V usage is TRBV5-1 and J usage is TRBJ2-7; 10 positions match TRBD2. The CDR3 covers 19 residues. Trimming cost V 0 bases and J 0 bases; bases outside gene matches: 12. Germline values: CDR1 SGHRS, CDR2 YFSETQ. This CDR3 is CASSLAVTSGWTSSYEQYF. The CDR3 DNA sequence: TGCGCCAGCAGCTTGGCCGTGACTAGCGGGTGGACGAGCTCCTACGAGCAGTACTTC.

In its sample, this clonotype was seen once. A read error may explain this, as a much larger clone is one base away. CDR3 nucleotide sequence: TGCGCCAGCAGCACGGGGGACTCCAGCTCTGGAAACACCATATATTTT. This gives the protein CASSTGDSSSGNTIYF. The J gene is TRBJ1-3, the V gene TRBV5-1; possible D gene TRBD1, 5 bases. Per the germline V gene, CDR1 is SGHRS and CDR2 is YFSETQ. This CDR3 comprises 16 residues. Trimming removed 4 bases from V and 0 bases from J, with 14 bases in between. Full variable domain (remainder filled in from reference TRBV5-1 and TRBJ1-3): KAGVTQTPRYLIKTRGQQVTLSCSPISGHRSVSWYQQTPGQGLQFLFEYFSETQRNKGNFPGRFSGRQFSNSRSEMNVSTLELGDSALYLCASSTGDSSSGNTIYFGEGSWLTVV.

This clonotype was counted ten times or more. The rearrangement uses TRBV18 and TRBJ1-5; 8 bases are a match to TRBD1. This CDR3 contains 14 residues. The junction had 4 bases not matched to a gene; V was cut back by 6 bases and J by 3 bases. CDR1 is KGHSH, CDR2 LQKENI, per germline. The CDR3 here is CASSPQGANQPQHF. CDR3 sequence (DNA): TGTGCCAGCTCTCCTCAGGGGGCCAATCAGCCCCAGCATTTT.

This clonotype was recorded at least ten times. This sequence joins TRBV20-1 and TRBJ2-7; D is perhaps TRBD2 (6 bases). Germline CDR1 DFQATT, CDR2 SNEGSKA (reference sequence). The CDR3 covers 13 residues. V dropped 6 bases and J dropped 2 bases, with 14 bases sitting between them. The CDR3 DNA sequence: TGCAGTGCCCTTGGCGGGGATACCTACGAGCAGTACTTC. Translation: CSALGGDTYEQYF.

Ten or more counts support this clonotype. The V gene is TRBV10-3, the J gene TRBJ2-1; 9 bases are shared with TRBD2. After removal of 10 bases from V and 6 bases from J, the junction contained 10 bases not matched to a gene. Germline values: CDR1 ENHRY, CDR2 SYGVKD. The CDR3 contains 14 residues. As DNA, the CDR3 is TGTGCCAGCCAACTAGGACTAGCGTCCAATGAGCAGTTCTTC. Its translation: CASQLGLASNEQFF.

The table lists this clonotype with many counts. The CDR3 is CASAIGTQETQYF. CDR3 nucleotide sequence: TGTGCTAGTGCCATTGGGACTCAAGAGACCCAGTACTTC. V usage is TRBV12-5 and J usage is TRBJ2-5; tentatively, D is TRBD2 (6 bases). With 7 bases removed from V and 2 bases from J, the gap between germline ends came to 11 bases. The germline V gene has CDR1 LGHNT and CDR2 FRNRAP. The CDR3 has 13 amino acids.

In its sample, this clonotype was seen a few times. The J gene is TRBJ1-3, the V gene TRBV18; a weak D match, TRBD1 (5 bases). V lost 1 base, J lost 2 bases, and 12 bases lay in between. The CDR3 is 16 residues long. CDR1 is KGHSH and CDR2 is LQKENI in the germline V gene. The CDR3 sequence: CASSPRGTGPGNTIYF. The DNA for the CDR3 is TGTGCCAGCTCACCACGGGGTACAGGCCCTGGAAACACCATATATTTT.

This clonotype was picked up many times. The junction differs from germline at one of its ends, possibly a read error. The V and J genes are TRBV6-5 and TRBJ2-7; 9 nucleotides agree with TRBD1. This CDR3 spans 13 amino acids. Per the germline V gene, CDR1 is MNHEY and CDR2 is SVGAGI. The CDR3: CASSRDRAYEQYF. CDR3 DNA: TGCGCCAGCAGTCGGGACAGGGCCTACGAGCAGTACTTC.

A word on this clonotype: Since a far larger clone is one base different, this is likely a read error. J is TRBJ2-1 and V is TRBV6-6, with 11 nucleotides matching TRBD2. This CDR3 has 14 residues. CDR1 is MNHNY, CDR2 SVGAGI, per germline (reference sequence). The V segment lost 8 bases and the J segment 8 bases; nucleotides outside the gene matches: 8. CDR3 sequence reads: CASGLAGRYDEQFF. The CDR3 DNA sequence: TGTGCCAGCGGACTAGCGGGTCGGTACGATGAGCAGTTCTTC.